This T cell receptor (gamma chain) was recovered during a study of gamma-delta T cells after stem cell transplantation. The V gene's germline CDR1 is GITISATS and CDR2 ISYDGTV (reference sequence). With V trimmed by 0 bases and J by 7 bases, 3 bases remained unmatched. The CDR3 contains 16 residues. Details on this clone: The same CDR3 arises from other DNA sequences in this sample as well.

TCRdb reprocessed the RT-PCR reads through CATT. The data show approximately 4,800 gamma-chain clones, approximately 21% seen once. J is TRGJP and V is TRGV9. Sequencing was carried out using gamma-delta T cells. This sequence originates from a human donor. It is not recorded whose cells these are; they may come from a transplant donor. In DNA form, the CDR3 reads TGTGCCTTGTGGGAGGTGCGTGAGTTGGGCAAAAAAATCAAGGTATTT. Its protein is CALWEVRELGKKIKVF.